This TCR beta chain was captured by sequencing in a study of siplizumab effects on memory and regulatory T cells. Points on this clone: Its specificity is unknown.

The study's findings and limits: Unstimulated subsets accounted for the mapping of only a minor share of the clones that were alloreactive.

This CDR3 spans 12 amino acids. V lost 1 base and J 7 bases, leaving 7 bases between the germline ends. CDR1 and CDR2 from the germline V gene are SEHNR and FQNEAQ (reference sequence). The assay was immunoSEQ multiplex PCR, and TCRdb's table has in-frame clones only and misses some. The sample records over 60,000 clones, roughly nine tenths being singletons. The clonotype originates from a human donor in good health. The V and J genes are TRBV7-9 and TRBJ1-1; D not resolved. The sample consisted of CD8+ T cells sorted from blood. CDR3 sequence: CASSLGHNEAFF. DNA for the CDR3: TGTGCCAGCAGCTTAGGACACAATGAAGCTTTCTTT.